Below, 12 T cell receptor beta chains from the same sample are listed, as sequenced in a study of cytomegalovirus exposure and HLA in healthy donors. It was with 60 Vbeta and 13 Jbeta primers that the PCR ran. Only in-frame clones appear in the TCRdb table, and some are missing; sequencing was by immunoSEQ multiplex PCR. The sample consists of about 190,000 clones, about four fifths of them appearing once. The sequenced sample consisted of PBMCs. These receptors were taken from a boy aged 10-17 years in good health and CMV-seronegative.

The CDR3 coding sequence is TGCGCCAGCAGCCGGGCGCCGGGACAACAGGGCTACACCTTC. It codes for CASSRAPGQQGYTF. V and J are TRBV5-1 and TRBJ1-2; TRBD1 is a possible D gene (6 bases). The CDR3 length is 14 residues. The germline V and J ends were trimmed by 4 bases and 8 bases, with 18 bases remaining between them. In germline, CDR1 is SGHRS, CDR2 YFSETQ.

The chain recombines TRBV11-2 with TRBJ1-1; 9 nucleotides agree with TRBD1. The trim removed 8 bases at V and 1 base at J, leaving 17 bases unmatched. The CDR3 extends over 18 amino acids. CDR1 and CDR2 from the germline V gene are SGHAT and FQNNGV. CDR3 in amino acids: CASFPPGQGISRNTEAFF. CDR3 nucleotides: TGTGCCAGCTTCCCCCCGGGACAGGGTATTTCACGGAACACTGAAGCTTTCTTT.

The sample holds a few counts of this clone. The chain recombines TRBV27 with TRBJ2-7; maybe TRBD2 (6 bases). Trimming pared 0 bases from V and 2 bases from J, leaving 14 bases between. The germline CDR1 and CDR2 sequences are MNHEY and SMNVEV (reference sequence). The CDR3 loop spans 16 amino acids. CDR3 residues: CASSLSVGGLTYEQYF. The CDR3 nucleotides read TGTGCCAGCAGTTTATCGGTCGGCGGACTAACCTACGAGCAGTACTTC.

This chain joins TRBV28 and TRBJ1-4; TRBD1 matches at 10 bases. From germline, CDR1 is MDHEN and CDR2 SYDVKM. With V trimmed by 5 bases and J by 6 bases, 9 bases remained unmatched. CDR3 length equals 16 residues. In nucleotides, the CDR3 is TGTGCCAGCAGTCTTAGAGAAGGACAGGGGGATGAAAAACTGTTTTTT. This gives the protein CASSLREGQGDEKLFF.

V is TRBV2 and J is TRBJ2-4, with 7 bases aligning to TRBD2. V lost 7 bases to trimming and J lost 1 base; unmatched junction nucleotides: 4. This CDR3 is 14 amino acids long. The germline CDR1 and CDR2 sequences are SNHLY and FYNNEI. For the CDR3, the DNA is TGTGCCAGCATCGGCGGGAGCGCCAAAAACATTCAGTACTTC. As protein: CASIGGSAKNIQYF.

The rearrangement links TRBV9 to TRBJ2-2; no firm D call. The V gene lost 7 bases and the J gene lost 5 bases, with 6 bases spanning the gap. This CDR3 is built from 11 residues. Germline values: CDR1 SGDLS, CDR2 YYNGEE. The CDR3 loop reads CASLETGELFF. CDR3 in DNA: TGTGCCAGCCTCGAGACCGGGGAGCTGTTTTTT.

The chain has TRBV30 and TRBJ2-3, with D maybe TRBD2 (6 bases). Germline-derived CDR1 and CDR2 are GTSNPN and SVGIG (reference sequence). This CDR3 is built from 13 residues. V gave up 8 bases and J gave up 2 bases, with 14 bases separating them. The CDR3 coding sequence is TGTGCCATAGAGGGACTCTTCACAGATACGCAGTATTTT. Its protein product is CAIEGLFTDTQYF.

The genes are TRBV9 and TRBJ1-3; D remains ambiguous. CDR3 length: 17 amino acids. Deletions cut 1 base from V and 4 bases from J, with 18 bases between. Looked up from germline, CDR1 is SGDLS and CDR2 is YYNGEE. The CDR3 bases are TGTGCCAGCAGCGTATCTGCGGGGAAAGAGTCCGGAAACACCATATATTTT. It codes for CASSVSAGKESGNTIYF.

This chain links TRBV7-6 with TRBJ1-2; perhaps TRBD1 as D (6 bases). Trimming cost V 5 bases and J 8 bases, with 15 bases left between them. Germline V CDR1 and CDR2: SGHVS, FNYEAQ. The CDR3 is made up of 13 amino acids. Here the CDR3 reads CASSLEQGGGYTF. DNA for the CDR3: TGTGCCAGCAGCCTGGAACAGGGAGGGGGCTACACCTTC.

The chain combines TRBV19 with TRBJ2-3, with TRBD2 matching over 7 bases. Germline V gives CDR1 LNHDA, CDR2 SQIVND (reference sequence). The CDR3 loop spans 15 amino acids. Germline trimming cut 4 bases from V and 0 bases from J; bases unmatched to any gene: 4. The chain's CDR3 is CASSSGGPSTDTQYF. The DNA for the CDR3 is TGTGCCAGTAGTAGCGGGGGACCTAGCACAGATACGCAGTATTTT.

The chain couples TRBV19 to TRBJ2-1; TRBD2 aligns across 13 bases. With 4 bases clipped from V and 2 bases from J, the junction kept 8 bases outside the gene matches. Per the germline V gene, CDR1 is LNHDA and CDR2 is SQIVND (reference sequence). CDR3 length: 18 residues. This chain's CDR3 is CASSSIGTSGITYNEQFF. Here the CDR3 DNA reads TGTGCCAGTAGTAGTATAGGGACTAGCGGGATTACCTACAATGAGCAGTTCTTC. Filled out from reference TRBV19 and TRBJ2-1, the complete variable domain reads DGGITQSPKYLFRKEGQNVTLSCEQNLNHDAMYWYRQDPGQGLRLIYYSQIVNDFQKGDIAEGYSVSREKKESFPLTVTSAQKNPTAFYLCASSSIGTSGITYNEQFFGPGTRLTVL.

As DNA, the CDR3 is TGTGCCAGCATCGGAACGGGAGATCAACTCGAGCAGTACTTC. It encodes CASIGTGDQLEQYF. V gene TRBV2 combines with J gene TRBJ2-7, with D maybe TRBD2 (6 bases). Between the trimmed V and J ends, which lost 7 bases and 6 bases, there was a span of 19 bases. CDR1 is SNHLY and CDR2 is FYNNEI in the germline V gene. The CDR3 spans 14 residues.